This section outlines one T cell receptor beta chain sequence together with its context. Antigen specificity is unknown. Libraries were prepared by immunoSEQ multiplex PCR; TCRdb keeps only in-frame clonotypes and omits some of them. The sample gives tens of thousands of clones, approximately 72% of which show up once; 5.3% is in the top ten. These data originate in a study of a mutant IDH1 vaccine in newly diagnosed glioma. Study-level background: The initiation of vaccination occurred 4-6 weeks after radiotherapy alone, or with temozolomide cycles. Sex among treated patients split 62.5% male, about 40% female; mean age was about 43 years. Standard pretreatment was either radiotherapy, temozolomide, or, for most, radiochemotherapy with temozolomide.

Time point indicated: week 23, last vaccination. One vaccine dose held 300 ug of mutant IDH1 20-mer peptide and came with topical imiquimod. The J segment lost 10 bases and the V segment lost 3 bases, leaving 12 bases of the junction unmatched. Germline V gives CDR1 SGDLS, CDR2 YYNGEE. This CDR3 region has 15 residues. The origin of this receptor is a man aged 45 to 65 with glioma. The chain uses TRBV9 and TRBJ2-1; TRBD2 agrees at 8 bases. The sample consisted of PBMCs, taken from a glioma patient whose treatment included an IDH1 peptide vaccine. The CDR3 coding sequence is TGTGCCAGCAGCGCCCTGAGCGGGGGAGGTAGAGAGCAGTTCTTC. It specifies CASSALSGGGREQFF.